The clone carrying this T cell receptor beta chain came up many times. Antigen specificity is unknown. The data are from a study of spatial heterogeneity in lung cancer. In the study overall: Raw-read counts averaged over ten per unique TCR and UMI combination.

Regarding time point: sample taken at primary tumor resection. TCRdb used MiXCR to reprocess the 5' RACE reads, holding one entry per CDR3 protein. The table records around 10,000 distinct CDR3 sequences, less than 4.5% of them present only once. This CDR3 spans 16 amino acids. CDR1 and CDR2 (germline): SEHNR, FQNEAQ (reference sequence). Losses at the gene ends were 5 bases for V and 6 bases for J; bases not matched to a gene: 13. General study findings and limits: Follow-up blood showed ubiquitous expanded tumor TCRs less than blood at resection did.

The origin of this receptor is a female donor with early-stage non-small cell lung cancer. The genes are TRBV7-9 and TRBJ2-1; 7 bases line up with TRBD2. This specimen was PBMCs, taken at surgery. CDR3 bases: TGTGCCAGCAGCCCGTCCGGGACTATCCAAGCCAATGAGCAGTTCTTC. Its translation: CASSPSGTIQANEQFF. The variable domain in full, with the rest retrieved from reference TRBV7-9 and TRBJ2-1, is DTGVSQNPRHKITKRGQNVTFRCDPISEHNRLYWYRQTLGQGPEFLTYFQNEAQLEKSRLLSDRFSAERPKGSFSTLEIQRTEQGDSAMYLCASSPSGTIQANEQFFGPGTRLTVL.